This T cell receptor beta chain originates from a study of Ad26.COV2.S vaccination and SARS-CoV-2 variants. Sequencing was performed with immunoSEQ multiplex PCR; in TCRdb, only in-frame clones are kept and a portion is missing. The sample records roughly 350,000 clones, 88% being singletons. Treatment indicated: some 20 received Ad26.COV2.S at low or high dose, single or two shots; several received placebo; per-sample allocation not given. Sample collection was performed on day 63 after the first vaccine or placebo injection. Recruitment in Boston yielded a donor of adult age, 18-55 years. Details on this clone: What it binds is not known.

Findings of the study overall: In vaccinated individuals, spike-specific CD8+ and CD4+ T cell responses reportedly displayed substantial breadth. It was vaccine recipients, not placebo recipients, who had the higher spike-specific TCR breadth.

The source is a person aged 18 to 59 who received the Ad26.COV2.S COVID-19 vaccine or a placebo. Sequences were derived from peripheral blood, sampled in a trial of Ad26.COV2.S vaccine versus placebo.

CDR3 residues: CASSQGLAGNTIYF. The CDR3 coding sequence is TGTGCCAGCAGCCAAGGCCTGGCCGGAAACACCATATATTTT. V usage is TRBV14 and J usage is TRBJ1-3; D uncertain. Germline assignment: CDR1 SGHDN and CDR2 FVKESK. This CDR3 contains 14 residues. Trimming left V 1 base short and J 4 bases short, with 8 bases between.